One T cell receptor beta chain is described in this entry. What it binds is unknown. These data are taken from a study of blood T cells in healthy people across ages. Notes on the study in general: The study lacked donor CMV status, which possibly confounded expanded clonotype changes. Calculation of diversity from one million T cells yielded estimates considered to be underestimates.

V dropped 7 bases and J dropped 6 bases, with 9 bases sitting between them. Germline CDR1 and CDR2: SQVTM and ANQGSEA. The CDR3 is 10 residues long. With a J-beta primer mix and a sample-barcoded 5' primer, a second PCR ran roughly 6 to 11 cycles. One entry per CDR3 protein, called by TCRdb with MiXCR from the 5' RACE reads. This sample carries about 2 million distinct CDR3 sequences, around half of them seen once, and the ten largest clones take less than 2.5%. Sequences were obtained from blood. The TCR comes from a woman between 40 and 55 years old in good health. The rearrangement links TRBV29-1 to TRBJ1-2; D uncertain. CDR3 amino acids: CSGSGDGYTF. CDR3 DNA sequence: TGCAGCGGTTCCGGGGATGGCTACACCTTC.